These 32 T cell receptor beta chains originate from one sample sequenced in a study of blood T cell repertoires in COVID-19. Generated by immunoSEQ multiplex PCR, the TCRdb table keeps only in-frame clones and is missing some. The sample lists 150,000 to 200,000 clones, about 81% occurring once. The specimen was peripheral blood. The receptor set was obtained from an elderly woman with COVID-19, enrolled during active disease.

This clone was counted once. The chain employs TRBV27 and TRBJ1-6; no clear D gene. CDR1 and CDR2 (germline): MNHEY, SMNVEV (reference sequence). The CDR3 has 14 residues. Trimming cost V 6 bases and J 8 bases, with 14 bases left between them. The CDR3, as DNA: TGTGCCAGCAGCCTCCGTCCCACTTATTCACCCCTCCACTTT. It codes for CASSLRPTYSPLHF.

The gene calls are TRBV2 and TRBJ1-1, with D perhaps matching TRBD1 (6 bases). Trimming pared 6 bases from V and 3 bases from J, leaving 11 bases between. Germline-derived CDR1 and CDR2 are SNHLY and FYNNEI. The CDR3 runs 13 residues. For the CDR3, the DNA is TGTGCCAGCAGCCCACAGGGATACACTGAAGCTTTCTTT. Its protein product is CASSPQGYTEAFF.

This rearrangement joins TRBV7-9 to TRBJ2-7; a possible D gene is TRBD1 (6 bases). Germline V gene sequence: CDR1 SEHNR, CDR2 FQNEAQ (reference sequence). The CDR3 contains 16 residues. Trimming took 5 bases from V and 0 from J, leaving 17 bases between them. CDR3 sequence: CASSPPGQRSSYEQYF. For the CDR3, the DNA is TGTGCCAGCAGCCCCCCCGGACAGAGAAGCTCCTACGAGCAGTACTTC.

CDR3 sequence reads: CASSNRVRETQYF. The CDR3 DNA is TGTGCCAGCAGTAACAGGGTGCGAGAGACCCAGTACTTC. The rearrangement joins TRBV2 to TRBJ2-5; D is perhaps TRBD1 (6 bases). This CDR3 spans 13 amino acids. Trimming took 5 bases from V and 4 from J, leaving 11 bases between them. Looked up from germline, CDR1 is SNHLY and CDR2 is FYNNEI.

This clone showed up just a few times. The chain has TRBV7-9 and TRBJ2-7; 9 bases are shared with TRBD2. Per the germline V gene, CDR1 is SEHNR and CDR2 is FQNEAQ (reference sequence). J was trimmed by 5 bases and V by 5 bases; bases with no gene match: 4. This CDR3 is built from 13 residues. The CDR3 region is CASSPGTSNEQYF. The CDR3 DNA is TGTGCCAGCAGCCCCGGGACTAGCAACGAGCAGTACTTC.

This rearrangement joins TRBV6-5 to TRBJ2-3, with unresolved D. The length of the CDR3 is 14 residues. V gave up 5 bases and J gave up 1 base, with 10 bases separating them. Germline assignment: CDR1 MNHEY and CDR2 SVGAGI. The CDR3 reads CASSLLVGTDTQYF. The CDR3 coding sequence is TGTGCCAGCAGTCTCTTAGTTGGCACAGATACGCAGTATTTT.

The J gene is TRBJ2-2, the V gene TRBV4-1, with TRBD1 identical over 9 bases. V lost 3 bases to trimming and J lost 4 bases; unmatched junction nucleotides: 3. Germline V CDR1 and CDR2: MGHRA, YSYEKL. The CDR3 is 15 amino acids. The CDR3 DNA reads as TGCGCCAGCAGCCAGGACAGGGGTGGCACCGGGGAGCTGTTTTTT. This gives the protein CASSQDRGGTGELFF.

This chain joins TRBV7-9 and TRBJ1-2; the D gene is possibly TRBD1 (5 bases). Germline-derived CDR1 and CDR2 are SEHNR and FQNEAQ (reference sequence). The length of the CDR3 is 14 residues. Deletions cut 4 bases from V and 4 bases from J, with 13 bases between. The CDR3 nucleotides read TGTGCCAGCAGCTCCGGGTCAGGGTTCTATGGCTACACCTTC. This sequence encodes CASSSGSGFYGYTF.

The chain links TRBV29-1 to TRBJ2-1; 11 nucleotides match TRBD1. Germline V gene sequence: CDR1 SQVTM, CDR2 ANQGSEA. The CDR3 is 14 amino acids. V lost 6 bases to trimming and J lost 4 bases; unmatched junction nucleotides: 5. As DNA, the CDR3 is TGCAGCGTCGAACGGGACAGGGGGTACAATGAGCAGTTCTTC. Its translation is CSVERDRGYNEQFF.

This clone was detected only a few times. V is TRBV7-2 and J is TRBJ1-2; maybe TRBD1 (6 bases). V lost 5 bases to trimming and J lost 2 bases, with 18 bases between them. This CDR3 comprises 16 residues. Germline assignment: CDR1 SGHTA and CDR2 FQGNSA. CDR3 loop: CASSGGTWDKNYGYTF. CDR3 bases: TGTGCCAGCAGCGGGGGAACCTGGGACAAAAACTATGGCTACACCTTC.

J is TRBJ2-2 and V is TRBV7-6; 10 nucleotides line up with TRBD1. The CDR3 loop spans 17 amino acids. The J segment lost 3 bases and the V segment lost 1 base, leaving 5 bases of the junction unmatched. The germline gives CDR1 SGHVS, CDR2 FNYEAQ. The CDR3 region has the DNA TGTGCCAGCAGCTTAGTTCCGGGACAGGGGTACACCGGGGAGCTGTTTTTT. Its protein is CASSLVPGQGYTGELFF.

Here the CDR3 DNA reads TGTGCCAGCAGCCAAGAGGGAGCCCCCTCCTACAATGAGCAGTTCTTC. It is translated as CASSQEGAPSYNEQFF. The chain couples TRBV3-1 (or the pseudogene TRBV3-2) to TRBJ2-1; the D gene is possibly TRBD2 (5 bases). Germline V lookup: CDR1 LGHDT, CDR2 YNNKEL (reference sequence). The CDR3 loop spans 16 amino acids. Trimming shortened V by 0 bases and J by 0 bases, and 9 bases separated the two germline ends.

V gene TRBV2 combines with J gene TRBJ2-3; perhaps TRBD1 as D (6 bases). The CDR3 length is 12 residues. Germline V gives CDR1 SNHLY, CDR2 FYNNEI. The V gene lost 2 bases and the J gene lost 9 bases, with 9 bases spanning the gap. The CDR3 nucleotides read TGTGCCAGCAGTGAAACAGGGAGAACGCAGTATTTT. The encoded protein is CASSETGRTQYF.

V gene TRBV11-3 combines with J gene TRBJ2-2, with D unresolved. Germline V CDR1 and CDR2: SGHNT, YENEEA. The CDR3 totals 14 residues. Trimming removed 3 bases at V and 6 bases at J, with 11 bases between. CDR3 nucleotides: TGTGCCAGCAGCTTGGCTTCCGTATCCGGGGAGCTGTTTTTT. This translates into CASSLASVSGELFF.

The chain combines TRBV18 with TRBJ2-3; weak D call: TRBD2 (6 bases). V lost 4 bases, J lost 4 bases, and 9 bases lay in between. The germline V gene encodes CDR1 KGHSH and CDR2 LQKENI. This CDR3 comprises 13 residues. The CDR3 region has the DNA TGTGCCAGCTCACTGACTAGATCAGATACGCAGTATTTT. Its translation: CASSLTRSDTQYF.

This chain links TRBV6-6 with TRBJ2-7; 13 positions agree with TRBD2. CDR1 is MNHNY and CDR2 is SVGAGI in the germline V gene (reference sequence). This CDR3 spans 16 amino acids. Trimming cost V 5 bases and J 3 bases; bases outside gene matches: 7. The CDR3 DNA reads as TGTGCCAGCAGTCTCGGACTAGCGGGAGACCTCTACGAGCAGTACTTC. Its protein is CASSLGLAGDLYEQYF.

This chain connects TRBV15 to TRBJ2-5; 10 nucleotides agree with TRBD1. Losses at the gene ends were 5 bases for V and 7 bases for J; bases not matched to a gene: 4. This CDR3 spans 13 amino acids. Germline V gene lookup returns CDR1 LNHNV and CDR2 YYDKDF (reference sequence). The CDR3 coding sequence is TGTGCCACCAGCGGACAGGGGGACGGGACCCAGTACTTC. Translating it yields CATSGQGDGTQYF.

This clone was seen ten or more times. This chain joins TRBV11-3 and TRBJ2-7, with 7 bases lining up with TRBD1. Germline CDR1 SGHNT, CDR2 YENEEA. The V and J ends lost 8 bases and 6 bases, in that order; junction bases with no gene match: 10. The CDR3 is 13 residues long. CDR3 region: CASEGAGQSEQYF. The CDR3, as DNA: TGTGCCAGCGAGGGGGCAGGCCAATCCGAGCAGTACTTC.

The V and J genes are TRBV11-2 and TRBJ2-6; 7 bases fit TRBD1. Trimming cost V 5 bases and J 0 bases; bases outside gene matches: 4. The CDR3 is 16 amino acids. CDR1 is SGHAT, CDR2 FQNNGV, per germline. The CDR3 DNA reads TGTGCCAGCAGCCCACAGGGGCCCTCTGGGGCCAACGTCCTGACTTTC. It codes for CASSPQGPSGANVLTF.

J is TRBJ1-3 and V is TRBV2; tentative D call: TRBD1 (5 bases). V was shortened by 1 base and J by 8 bases, with 15 bases between the two germline ends. Germline CDR1 and CDR2: SNHLY and FYNNEI. The CDR3 is 15 amino acids. This chain's CDR3 is CASSEVQGGYDTIYF. CDR3 DNA: TGTGCCAGCAGTGAAGTCCAGGGAGGATACGACACCATATATTTT.

V and J are TRBV14 and TRBJ2-7, with 10 bases lining up with TRBD2. CDR3 length: 15 amino acids. Losses at the gene ends were 4 bases for V and 0 bases for J; bases not matched to a gene: 3. From germline, CDR1 is SGHDN and CDR2 FVKESK. CDR3 residues: CASSPRLAGSYEQYF. DNA of the CDR3: TGTGCCAGCAGCCCTCGACTAGCGGGCTCCTACGAGCAGTACTTC.

This clone was counted ten times or more. In the same sample, other DNA sequences code for this CDR3. The chain carries TRBV19 and TRBJ1-6; TRBD1 matches 8 bases. From germline, CDR1 is LNHDA and CDR2 SQIVND (reference sequence). V was pared by 4 bases and J by 5 bases, with 4 bases of the junction left unmatched. The length of the CDR3 is 15 residues. The CDR3 coding sequence is TGTGCCAGTAGTACCGGACAGGGTCATAATTCACCCCTCCACTTT. This encodes CASSTGQGHNSPLHF.

The V and J genes are TRBV2 and TRBJ1-1, with TRBD1 as a possible D gene (6 bases). The CDR3 runs to 14 residues. V was clipped by 4 bases and J by 4 bases, with 13 bases between them. Germline V lookup: CDR1 SNHLY, CDR2 FYNNEI. CDR3 region: CASSATGTLTEAFF. The CDR3, as DNA: TGTGCCAGCAGTGCAACAGGGACCCTCACTGAAGCTTTCTTT. The full variable domain, its missing parts supplied by reference TRBV2 and TRBJ1-1, is EPEVTQTPSHQVTQMGQEVILRCVPISNHLYFYWYRQILGQKVEFLVSFYNNEISEKSEIFDDQFSVERPDGSNFTLKIRSTKLEDSAMYFCASSATGTLTEAFFGQGTRLTVV.

The chain recombines TRBV6-2 or TRBV6-3 with TRBJ1-2; 8 nucleotides align to TRBD1. CDR1 is MNHEY, CDR2 SVGEGT, per germline. V trimming: 6 bases; J trimming: 6 bases; junction bases outside the gene matches: 12. The CDR3 is made up of 15 amino acids. This CDR3 reads CASSQGAADKNGYTF. CDR3 DNA sequence: TGTGCCAGCAGCCAGGGGGCGGCCGACAAGAATGGCTACACCTTC.

The rearrangement joins TRBV12-1 to TRBJ1-4; the table's D call TRBD1 went unverified against the DNA. TRBV12-1 is noted as a pseudogene. The CDR3 loop spans 14 amino acids. As DNA, the CDR3 is TGTGCCAGCAGCCCCAGTGTGGGCTCTGAAAAACTGTTTTTT. Protein product: CASSPSVGSEKLFF.

The chain has TRBV5-4 and TRBJ2-1; 16 nucleotides align to TRBD2. The ends lost 3 bases at V and 12 bases at J; junction bases unmatched: 6. This CDR3 comprises 15 residues. Germline V gene sequence: CDR1 SGHNT, CDR2 YYREEE (reference sequence). The CDR3 bases are TGTGCCAGCAGCTCGGGACTAGCGGGAGGGCCCGGGCAGTTCTTC. Protein: CASSSGLAGGPGQFF.

The chain employs TRBV18 and TRBJ1-2; D is possibly TRBD1 (6 bases). Germline CDR1 KGHSH, CDR2 LQKENI. V dropped 3 bases and J dropped 4 bases, with 15 bases sitting between them. The CDR3 extends over 15 amino acids. This CDR3 is CASSPGAQGAYGYTF. The CDR3, as DNA: TGTGCCAGCTCACCGGGGGCGCAGGGCGCCTATGGCTACACCTTC.

The gene calls are TRBV4-2 and TRBJ2-7; 11 nucleotides align to TRBD2. This CDR3 is 17 amino acids long. With V trimmed by 0 bases and J by 4 bases, 8 bases remained unmatched. Germline CDR1 reads LGHNA; CDR2 reads YNFKEQ. The CDR3 loop is CASSQDQGLADPYEQYF. CDR3 coding DNA: TGTGCCAGCAGCCAAGATCAGGGACTAGCGGATCCGTACGAGCAGTACTTC.

The J gene is TRBJ2-2, the V gene TRBV7-2, with D perhaps matching TRBD2 (6 bases). The CDR3 runs 14 residues. Germline lookup yields CDR1 SGHTA and CDR2 FQGNSA. Between the trimmed V and J ends, which lost 5 bases and 3 bases, there was a span of 10 bases. The CDR3 region has the DNA TGTGCCAGCAGCCGGGGACTGTACACCGGGGAGCTGTTTTTT. Its translation is CASSRGLYTGELFF.

The CDR3 nucleotides are TGTGCCAGCAGCGTGGACAGGAGCAATCAGCCCCAGCATTTT. Its translation is CASSVDRSNQPQHF. The chain uses TRBV2 and TRBJ1-5; 7 positions agree with TRBD1. Germline trimming cut 6 bases from V and 1 base from J; bases unmatched to any gene: 3. Looked up from germline, CDR1 is SNHLY and CDR2 is FYNNEI. The CDR3 contains 14 residues.

The chain uses TRBV18 and TRBJ2-4, with a tentative D call TRBD1 (5 bases). The V gene's germline CDR1 is KGHSH and CDR2 LQKENI. The ends were cut back, 3 bases at V and 5 bases at J, with 14 bases in the middle. The CDR3 contains 15 residues. CDR3 in DNA: TGTGCCAGCTCACCCCCACCGTCAGGGCAAAACATTCAGTACTTC. Protein sequence: CASSPPPSGQNIQYF.

The V and J genes are TRBV19 and TRBJ1-4; maybe TRBD1 (5 bases). This CDR3 has 14 residues. Looked up from germline, CDR1 is LNHDA and CDR2 is SQIVND (reference sequence). Trimming stripped 1 base from V and 7 bases from J, with 10 bases between. CDR3 sequence reads: CASSIGAGPEKLFF. In DNA, the CDR3 is TGTGCCAGTAGTATAGGGGCAGGGCCTGAAAAACTGTTTTTT.